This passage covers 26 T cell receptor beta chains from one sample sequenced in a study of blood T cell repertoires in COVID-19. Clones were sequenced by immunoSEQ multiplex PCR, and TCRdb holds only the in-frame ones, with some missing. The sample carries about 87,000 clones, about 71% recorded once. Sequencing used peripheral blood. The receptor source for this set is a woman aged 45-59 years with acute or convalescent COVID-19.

This CDR3 reads CASSLAQTGVYNEQFF. CDR3 in DNA: TGTGCCAGCAGCTTAGCGCAGACAGGGGTATACAATGAGCAGTTCTTC. J is TRBJ2-1 and V is TRBV7-9; 8 bases fit TRBD1. The germline gives CDR1 SEHNR, CDR2 FQNEAQ (reference sequence). This CDR3 contains 16 residues. The V and J ends lost 0 bases and 4 bases, in that order; junction bases with no gene match: 5.

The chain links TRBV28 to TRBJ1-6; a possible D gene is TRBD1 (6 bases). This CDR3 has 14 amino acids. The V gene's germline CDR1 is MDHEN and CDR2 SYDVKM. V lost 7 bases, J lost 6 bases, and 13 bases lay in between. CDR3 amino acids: CASNFQGGNSPLHF. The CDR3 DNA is TGTGCCAGCAATTTCCAAGGGGGTAATTCACCCCTCCACTTT.

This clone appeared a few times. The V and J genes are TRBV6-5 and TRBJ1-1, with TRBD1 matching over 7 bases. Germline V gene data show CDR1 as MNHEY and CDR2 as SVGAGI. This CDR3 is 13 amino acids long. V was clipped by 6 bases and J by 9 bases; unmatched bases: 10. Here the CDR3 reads CASSIPGDSQAFF. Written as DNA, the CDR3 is TGTGCCAGCAGCATACCCGGGGACAGCCAAGCTTTCTTT.

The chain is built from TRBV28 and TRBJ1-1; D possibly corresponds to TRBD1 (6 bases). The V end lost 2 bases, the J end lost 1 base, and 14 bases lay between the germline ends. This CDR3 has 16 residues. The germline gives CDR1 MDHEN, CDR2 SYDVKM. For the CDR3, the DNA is TGTGCCAGCAGTTTAGCGGGGGCCTCCGGGAACACTGAAGCTTTCTTT. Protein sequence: CASSLAGASGNTEAFF.

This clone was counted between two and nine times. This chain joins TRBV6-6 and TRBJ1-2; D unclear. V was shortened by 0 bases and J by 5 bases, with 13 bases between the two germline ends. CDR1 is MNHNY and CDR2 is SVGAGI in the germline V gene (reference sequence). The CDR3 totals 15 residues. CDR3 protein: CASSYSSSQNYGYTF. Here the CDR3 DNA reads TGTGCCAGCAGTTACTCGTCGTCCCAGAATTATGGCTACACCTTC.

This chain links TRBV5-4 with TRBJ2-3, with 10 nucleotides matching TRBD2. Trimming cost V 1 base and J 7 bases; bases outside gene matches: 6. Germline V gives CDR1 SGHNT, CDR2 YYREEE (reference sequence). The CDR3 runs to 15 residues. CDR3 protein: CASSLTSSGGNTQYF. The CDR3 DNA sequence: TGTGCCAGCAGCTTGACATCTAGCGGGGGAAATACGCAGTATTTT. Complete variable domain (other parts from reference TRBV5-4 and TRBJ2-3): ETGVTQSPTHLIKTRGQQVTLRCSSQSGHNTVSWYQQALGQGPQFIFQYYREEENGRGNFPPRFSGLQFPNYSSELNVNALELDDSALYLCASSLTSSGGNTQYFGPGTRLTVL.

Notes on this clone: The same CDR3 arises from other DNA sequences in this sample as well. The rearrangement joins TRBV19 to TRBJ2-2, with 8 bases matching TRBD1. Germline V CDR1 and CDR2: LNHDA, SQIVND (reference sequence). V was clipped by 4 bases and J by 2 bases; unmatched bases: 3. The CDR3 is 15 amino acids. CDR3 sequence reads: CASSTGQGNTGELFF. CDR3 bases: TGTGCCAGTAGTACCGGACAGGGCAACACCGGGGAGCTGTTTTTT.

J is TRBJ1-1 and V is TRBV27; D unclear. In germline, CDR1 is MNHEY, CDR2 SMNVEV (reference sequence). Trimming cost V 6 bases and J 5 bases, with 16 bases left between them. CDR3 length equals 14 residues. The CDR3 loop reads CASSLFNGRTEAFF. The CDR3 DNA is TGTGCCAGCAGCCTATTTAACGGGAGGACTGAAGCTTTCTTT.

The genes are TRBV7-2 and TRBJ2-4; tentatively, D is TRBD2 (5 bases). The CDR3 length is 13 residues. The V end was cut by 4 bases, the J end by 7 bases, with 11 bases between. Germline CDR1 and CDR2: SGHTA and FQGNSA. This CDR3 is CASSSQGGNIQYF. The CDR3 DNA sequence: TGTGCCAGCAGCTCACAAGGCGGGAACATTCAGTACTTC.

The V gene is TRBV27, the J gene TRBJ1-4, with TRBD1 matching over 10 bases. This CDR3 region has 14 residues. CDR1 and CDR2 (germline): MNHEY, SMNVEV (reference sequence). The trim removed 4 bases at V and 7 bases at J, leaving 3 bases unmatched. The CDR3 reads CASSSTGGSEKLFF. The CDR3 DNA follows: TGTGCCAGCAGTTCGACAGGGGGCAGTGAAAAACTGTTTTTT.

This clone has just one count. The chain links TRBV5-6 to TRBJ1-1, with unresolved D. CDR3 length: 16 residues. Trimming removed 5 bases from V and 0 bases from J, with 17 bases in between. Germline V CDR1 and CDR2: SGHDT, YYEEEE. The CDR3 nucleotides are TGTGCCAGCAGACGGACTTTTTCTAAAATGAACACTGAAGCTTTCTTT. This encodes CASRRTFSKMNTEAFF.

CDR3 nucleotide sequence: TGTGCCACCAGTGAGCCCTCGACAGGGGGCACAGATACGCAGTATTTT. This gives the protein CATSEPSTGGTDTQYF. V usage is TRBV24-1 and J usage is TRBJ2-3, with 8 positions matching TRBD1. Germline values: CDR1 KGHDR, CDR2 SFDVKD. CDR3 size: 16 residues. J lost 1 base, V lost 4 bases, and 6 bases had no gene match.

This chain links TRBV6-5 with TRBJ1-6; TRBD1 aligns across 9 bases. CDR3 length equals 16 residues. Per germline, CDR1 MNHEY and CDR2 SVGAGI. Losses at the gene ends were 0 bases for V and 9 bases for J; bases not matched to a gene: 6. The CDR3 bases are TGTGCCAGCAGTTACTCAATGGGACAGGGAGGTTCACCCCTCCACTTT. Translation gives CASSYSMGQGGSPLHF.

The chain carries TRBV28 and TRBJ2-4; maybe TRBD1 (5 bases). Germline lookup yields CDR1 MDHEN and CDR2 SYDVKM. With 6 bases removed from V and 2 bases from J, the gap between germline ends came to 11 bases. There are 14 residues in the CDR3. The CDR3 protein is CASRKGSSKNIQYF. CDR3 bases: TGTGCCAGCAGGAAGGGGTCCTCCAAAAACATTCAGTACTTC.

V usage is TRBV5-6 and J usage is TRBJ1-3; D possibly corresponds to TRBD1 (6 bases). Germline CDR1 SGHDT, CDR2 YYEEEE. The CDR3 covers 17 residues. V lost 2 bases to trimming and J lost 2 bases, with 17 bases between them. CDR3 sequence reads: CASSFLQGSGTGNTIYF. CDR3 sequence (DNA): TGTGCCAGCAGCTTCTTACAGGGCAGTGGTACTGGAAACACCATATATTTT.

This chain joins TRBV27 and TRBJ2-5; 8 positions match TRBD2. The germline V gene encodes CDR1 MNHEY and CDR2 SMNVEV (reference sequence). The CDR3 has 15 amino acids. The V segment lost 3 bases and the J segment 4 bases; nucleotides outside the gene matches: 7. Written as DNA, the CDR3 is TGTGCCAGCAGTTTGGGCCCGGGAGGGGCAGAGACCCAGTACTTC. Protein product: CASSLGPGGAETQYF.

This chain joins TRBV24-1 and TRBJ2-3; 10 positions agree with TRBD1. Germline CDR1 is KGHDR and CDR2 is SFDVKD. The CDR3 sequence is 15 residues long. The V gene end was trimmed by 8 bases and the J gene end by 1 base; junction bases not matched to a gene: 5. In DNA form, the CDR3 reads TGTGCCACCAAAAGGGGGACAGGGGGCACAGATACGCAGTATTTT. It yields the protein CATKRGTGGTDTQYF.

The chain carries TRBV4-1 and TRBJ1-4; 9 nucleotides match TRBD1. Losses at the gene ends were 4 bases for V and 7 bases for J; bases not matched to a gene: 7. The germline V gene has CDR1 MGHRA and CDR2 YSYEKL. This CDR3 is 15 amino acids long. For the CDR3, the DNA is TGCGCCAGCAGCCCAGGGGACAGGGCGAGTGAAAAACTGTTTTTT. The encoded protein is CASSPGDRASEKLFF.

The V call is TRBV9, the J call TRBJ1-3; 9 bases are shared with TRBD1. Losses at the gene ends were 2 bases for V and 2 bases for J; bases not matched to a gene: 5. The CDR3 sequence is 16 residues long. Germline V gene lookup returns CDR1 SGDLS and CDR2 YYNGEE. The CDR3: CASSVWDRAAGNTIYF. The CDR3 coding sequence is TGTGCCAGCAGCGTTTGGGACAGGGCGGCTGGAAACACCATATATTTT.

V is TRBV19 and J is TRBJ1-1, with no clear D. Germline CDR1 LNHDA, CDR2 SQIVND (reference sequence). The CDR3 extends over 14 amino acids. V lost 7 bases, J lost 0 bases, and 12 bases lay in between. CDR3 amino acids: CASTAPYLNTEAFF. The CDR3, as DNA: TGTGCCAGTACCGCCCCTTACTTGAACACTGAAGCTTTCTTT.

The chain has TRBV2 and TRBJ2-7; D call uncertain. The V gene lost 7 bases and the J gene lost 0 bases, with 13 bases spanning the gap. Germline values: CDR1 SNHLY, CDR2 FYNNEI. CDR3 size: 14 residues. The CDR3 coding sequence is TGTGCCAGCATCCTTAGATCAAACTCCTACGAGCAGTACTTC. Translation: CASILRSNSYEQYF.

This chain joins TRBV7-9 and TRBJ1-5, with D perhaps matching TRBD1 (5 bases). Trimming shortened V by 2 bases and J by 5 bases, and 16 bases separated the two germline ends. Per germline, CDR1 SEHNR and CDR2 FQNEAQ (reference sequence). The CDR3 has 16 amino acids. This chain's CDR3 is CASSLSTSGFDQPQHF. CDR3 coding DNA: TGTGCCAGCAGCTTAAGTACGTCAGGGTTTGATCAGCCCCAGCATTTT.

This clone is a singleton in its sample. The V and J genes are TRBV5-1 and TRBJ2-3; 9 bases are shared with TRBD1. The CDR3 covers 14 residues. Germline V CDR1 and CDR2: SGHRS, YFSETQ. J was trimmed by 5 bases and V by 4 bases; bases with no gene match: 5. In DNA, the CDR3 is TGCGCCAGCAGCCTTGGGACAGGGCAAGATACGCAGTATTTT. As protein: CASSLGTGQDTQYF.

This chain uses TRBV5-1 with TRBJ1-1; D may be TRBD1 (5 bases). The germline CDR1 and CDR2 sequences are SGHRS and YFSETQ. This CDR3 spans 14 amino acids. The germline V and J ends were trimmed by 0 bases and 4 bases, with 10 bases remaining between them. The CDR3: CASSLAGGSTEAFF. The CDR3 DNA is TGCGCCAGCAGCTTGGCCGGGGGGAGCACTGAAGCTTTCTTT. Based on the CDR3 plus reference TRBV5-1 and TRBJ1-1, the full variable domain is KAGVTQTPRYLIKTRGQQVTLSCSPISGHRSVSWYQQTPGQGLQFLFEYFSETQRNKGNFPGRFSGRQFSNSRSEMNVSTLELGDSALYLCASSLAGGSTEAFFGQGTRLTVV.

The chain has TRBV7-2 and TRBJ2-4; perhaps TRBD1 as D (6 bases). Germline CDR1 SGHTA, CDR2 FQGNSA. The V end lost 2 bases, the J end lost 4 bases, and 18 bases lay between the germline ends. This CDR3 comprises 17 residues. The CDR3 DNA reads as TGTGCCAGCAGCTTACAGGTCGGGTCAGGGGAAAAAAACATTCAGTACTTC. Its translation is CASSLQVGSGEKNIQYF.

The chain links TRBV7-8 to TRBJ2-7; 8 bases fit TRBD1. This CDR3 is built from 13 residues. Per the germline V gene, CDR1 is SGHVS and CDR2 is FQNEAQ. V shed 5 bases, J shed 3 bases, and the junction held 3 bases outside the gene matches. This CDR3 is CASSADRGYEQYF. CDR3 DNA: TGTGCCAGCAGCGCAGACAGGGGCTACGAGCAGTACTTC.